This TCR beta chain was profiled in a study of monozygotic twins with inflammatory bowel disease. Study-wide results and limits: Lower TCRbeta diversity (inverse Simpson) was seen in IBD patients than in healthy co-twins.

As to this clonotype: Antigen unknown.

In germline, CDR1 is DFQATT, CDR2 SNEGSKA (reference sequence). The CDR3 length is 15 residues. In preparing each TCR library, about 3.5 ug of total RNA was used. TCRdb reworked the 5' RACE reads into one entry per CDR3 protein, no DNA. The repertoire table contains over 150,000 distinct CDR3 sequences. This chain connects TRBV20-1 to TRBJ2-7; TCRdb proposes TRBD1, but this gene call is untestable without DNA. This clonotype was sampled from a human donor with ulcerative colitis or Crohn's disease, or a healthy co-twin of an affected twin (not recorded which). The material sequenced was blood. The CDR3 spells CSARVHRGFSYEQYF.